A single sample gave rise to the 20 T cell receptor beta chains below, sequenced in a study of cytomegalovirus exposure and HLA in healthy donors. The method was immunoSEQ multiplex PCR; TCRdb's version includes in-frame clones alone and lacks a portion of them. This sample carries about 130,000 clones, 85% to 90% of them seen once, and the ten largest clones take 3% to 4%. The sequencing sample was made of PBMCs. These receptors were taken from a man aged 30-40 years in good health and CMV-seronegative.

V gene TRBV14 combines with J gene TRBJ2-7, with D tentatively TRBD2 (6 bases). The CDR3 extends over 12 amino acids. Trimming removed 4 bases from V and 5 bases from J, with 9 bases in between. Per germline, CDR1 SGHDN and CDR2 FVKESK. The CDR3 here is CASSLRRDEQYF. The CDR3 DNA reads TGTGCCAGCAGCCTAAGGAGGGACGAGCAGTACTTC.

V usage is TRBV4-1 and J usage is TRBJ1-2, with 10 bases fitting TRBD1. Germline V gene sequence: CDR1 MGHRA, CDR2 YSYEKL. Trimming took 0 bases from V and 5 from J; bases not matched to a gene: 3. CDR3 length equals 15 residues. In DNA, the CDR3 is TGCGCCAGCAGCCAAGAGACAGGGGGCTATTATGGCTACACCTTC. Encoded protein: CASSQETGGYYGYTF.

The V gene is TRBV5-4, the J gene TRBJ2-3; 8 bases line up with TRBD2. Per the germline V gene, CDR1 is SGHNT and CDR2 is YYREEE (reference sequence). The CDR3 covers 17 residues. Germline trimming cut 4 bases from V and 2 bases from J; bases unmatched to any gene: 12. The CDR3 reads CASSPGGYGRLTDTQYF. In nucleotides, the CDR3 is TGTGCCAGCAGCCCGGGAGGGTACGGGAGACTCACAGATACGCAGTATTTT.

The chain recombines TRBV11-2 with TRBJ2-7, with TRBD1 matching 12 bases. V shed 2 bases, J shed 3 bases, and the junction held 2 bases outside the gene matches. The CDR3 is made up of 15 amino acids. Germline values: CDR1 SGHAT, CDR2 FQNNGV. The DNA of the CDR3 is TGTGCCAGCAGCTTAAGGGACAGGGGGCACTACGAGCAGTACTTC. It translates to CASSLRDRGHYEQYF.

The chain has TRBV28 and TRBJ1-1, with D tentatively TRBD1 (6 bases). V was clipped by 8 bases and J by 5 bases, with 21 bases between them. This CDR3 contains 15 residues. Germline lookup yields CDR1 MDHEN and CDR2 SYDVKM. CDR3 sequence (DNA): TGTGCCAGCGGGGTAATGGGATCAGGGGTAACTGAAGCTTTCTTT. Protein: CASGVMGSGVTEAFF.

V gene TRBV6-5 combines with J gene TRBJ2-1; D is unclear. Germline V lookup: CDR1 MNHEY, CDR2 SVGAGI. With 2 bases removed from V and 8 bases from J, the gap between germline ends came to 4 bases. There are 11 residues in the CDR3. The CDR3 bases are TGTGCCAGCAGTTACCTTCATGAGCAGTTCTTC. Translation: CASSYLHEQFF.

The chain uses TRBV6-5 and TRBJ2-7; weak D call: TRBD1 (6 bases). This CDR3 region has 12 residues. The V gene lost 6 bases and the J gene lost 1 base, with 7 bases spanning the gap. The germline CDR1 and CDR2 sequences are MNHEY and SVGAGI. The CDR3 loop is CASRGQSYEQYF. The CDR3 DNA sequence: TGTGCCAGCAGAGGACAGTCCTACGAGCAGTACTTC.

The chain has TRBV6-1 and TRBJ1-3; 8 nucleotides align to TRBD1. Germline-derived CDR1 and CDR2 are MNHNS and SASEGT. J gave up 2 bases and V 6 bases, and 6 bases lay outside the gene matches. This CDR3 spans 15 amino acids. CDR3 region: CASRQGQGPGNTIYF. The CDR3 region has the DNA TGTGCCAGCAGGCAAGGACAGGGTCCTGGAAACACCATATATTTT.

This clone came up once. J is TRBJ2-1 and V is TRBV5-4; D not certain. Per germline, CDR1 SGHNT and CDR2 YYREEE (reference sequence). The CDR3 covers 16 residues. Trimming cost V 4 bases and J 0 bases, with 14 bases left between them. CDR3 in amino acids: CASSNERRSSYNEQFF. In DNA form, the CDR3 reads TGTGCCAGCAGCAATGAGCGTCGTAGCTCCTACAATGAGCAGTTCTTC.

DNA for the CDR3: TGTGCCAGCAGCTCGCAGGGGTACACTGAAGCTTTCTTT. Amino acids: CASSSQGYTEAFF. The gene calls are TRBV13 and TRBJ1-1; D is perhaps TRBD1 (6 bases). Trimming stripped 4 bases from V and 3 bases from J, with 9 bases between. Germline CDR1 PRHDT, CDR2 FYEKMQ (reference sequence). The CDR3 consists of 13 residues.

CDR3 sequence: CASSPGFFATNEKLFF. In DNA form, the CDR3 reads TGTGCCAGCTCCCCGGGATTTTTTGCAACTAATGAAAAACTGTTTTTT. The genes are TRBV18 and TRBJ1-4; D remains ambiguous. The length of the CDR3 is 16 residues. Germline CDR1 KGHSH, CDR2 LQKENI. V lost 6 bases, J lost 0 bases, and 14 bases lay in between. Complete variable domain (other parts from reference TRBV18 and TRBJ1-4): NAGVMQNPRHLVRRRGQEARLRCSPMKGHSHVYWYRQLPEEGLKFMVYLQKENIIDESGMPKERFSAEFPKEGPSILRIQQVVRGDSAAYFCASSPGFFATNEKLFFGSGTQLSVL.

The chain uses TRBV5-6 and TRBJ2-7; D might be TRBD2 (6 bases). CDR1 SGHDT and CDR2 YYEEEE come from the germline V gene. The length of the CDR3 is 15 residues. V was trimmed by 0 bases and J by 0 bases, leaving 10 bases between them. The CDR3 region is CASSLEGLSSYEQYF. The CDR3 DNA sequence: TGTGCCAGCAGCTTGGAGGGACTGAGCTCCTACGAGCAGTACTTC.

V and J are TRBV7-9 and TRBJ1-1, with a tentative D call TRBD1 (5 bases). Trimming removed 5 bases at V and 0 bases at J, with 16 bases between. Germline assignment: CDR1 SEHNR and CDR2 FQNEAQ (reference sequence). CDR3 size: 16 residues. The DNA of the CDR3 is TGTGCCAGCAGCCCCGGGGGGGGGTCCATGAACACTGAAGCTTTCTTT. It yields the protein CASSPGGGSMNTEAFF.

This chain connects TRBV2 to TRBJ1-2; D is undetermined. V lost 6 bases to trimming and J lost 1 base, with 12 bases between them. Germline V CDR1 and CDR2: SNHLY, FYNNEI. The CDR3 is 14 amino acids. As DNA, the CDR3 is TGTGCCAGCAGGGGTGACACCCTTAACTATGGCTACACCTTC. As protein: CASRGDTLNYGYTF.

The CDR3 DNA sequence: TGTGCCAGCAGTGACCCTCTCGGGGCGGGGTACACAGATACGCAGTATTTT. Translated, it gives CASSDPLGAGYTDTQYF. This chain links TRBV6-1 with TRBJ2-3; TRBD2 is a possible D gene (6 bases). The CDR3 runs to 17 residues. Germline lookup yields CDR1 MNHNS and CDR2 SASEGT. V gave up 3 bases and J gave up 2 bases, with 18 bases separating them.

The table lists this clone with a count of one. J is TRBJ2-1 and V is TRBV15; D unresolved. The germline V gene encodes CDR1 LNHNV and CDR2 YYDKDF (reference sequence). The CDR3 spans 16 residues. The V end lost 0 bases, the J end lost 3 bases, and 12 bases lay between the germline ends. This CDR3 reads CATSRDYGGDYNEQFF. The CDR3 coding sequence is TGTGCCACCAGCAGAGATTATGGCGGAGACTACAATGAGCAGTTCTTC.

About this clone: A much larger clone lies one base from this, so it may be a read error. The sample holds other DNA sequences that translate to the same CDR3. The V and J genes are TRBV6-1 and TRBJ2-3, with 11 bases lining up with TRBD2. The CDR3 covers 15 residues. Per germline, CDR1 MNHNS and CDR2 SASEGT. J lost 4 bases, V lost 2 bases, and 2 bases had no gene match. CDR3 nucleotides: TGTGCCAGCAGTGAACTAGCGGGGGGCCCAGATACGCAGTATTTT. It translates to CASSELAGGPDTQYF.

A word on this clone: One junction end does not reproduce the germline sequence, and a read error may be involved. The gene calls are TRBV13 and TRBJ1-4; D unresolved. CDR1 is PRHDT, CDR2 FYEKMQ, per germline (reference sequence). This CDR3 has 15 amino acids. CDR3 sequence: CASSLRSGTSEKLFF. The CDR3, as DNA: TGTGCCAGCAGCTTAAGATCCGGTACTAGTGAAAAACTGTTTTTT.

In this sample, this clone turned up once. V usage is TRBV6-5 and J usage is TRBJ1-5, with 7 bases identical to TRBD1. Germline trimming cut 3 bases from V and 7 bases from J; bases unmatched to any gene: 6. Germline lookup yields CDR1 MNHEY and CDR2 SVGAGI. The CDR3 consists of 14 residues. CDR3 DNA sequence: TGTGCCAGCAGTTATCGAGGGGGCGGACAGCCCCAGCATTTT. It specifies CASSYRGGGQPQHF.

The chain links TRBV5-6 to TRBJ1-6; maybe TRBD1 (6 bases). V lost 3 bases, J lost 3 bases, and 13 bases lay in between. This CDR3 comprises 16 residues. The V gene's germline CDR1 is SGHDT and CDR2 YYEEEE. In DNA, the CDR3 is TGTGCCAGCAGCTCGACAGGACTAGACTATAATTCACCCCTCCACTTT. This codes for CASSSTGLDYNSPLHF.